This T cell receptor beta chain was obtained from a study of T cell changes during pregnancy in multiple sclerosis. Profiled with immunoSEQ multiplex PCR; TCRdb holds only in-frame clones, not every one. The data contain roughly 84,000 clones, approximately 92% of them seen just once; the ten biggest clones take up 1.1% to 1.5%. This CDR3 has 15 amino acids. Germline V lookup: CDR1 SEHNR, CDR2 FQNEAQ (reference sequence). The germline V and J ends were trimmed by 6 bases and 2 bases, with 14 bases remaining between them. This receptor was obtained from a female donor in good health, enrolled as a control in a pregnancy study. The V and J genes are TRBV7-9 and TRBJ2-1; TRBD1 is a possible D gene (5 bases). The sequencing used peripheral blood, collected in the third trimester of pregnancy. CDR3 residues: CASRQWAGTYNEQFF. For the CDR3, the DNA is TGTGCCAGCAGGCAGTGGGCAGGGACCTACAATGAGCAGTTCTTC.